Below are 13 T cell receptor beta chains sequenced from a single sample in a study of Ad26.COV2.S vaccination and SARS-CoV-2 variants. The treatment was: roughly 20 received Ad26.COV2.S at low or high dose, single or two shots; several received placebo; per-sample allocation not given. Repertoires come from day 63 after the first vaccine or placebo injection. The method was immunoSEQ multiplex PCR; TCRdb's version includes in-frame clones alone and lacks a portion of them. This table has about 400,000 clones, 75% to 90% appearing once. The sequencing used peripheral blood, collected in a trial of Ad26.COV2.S vaccine versus placebo. The origin of the receptors is a person aged 18 to 59 who received the Ad26.COV2.S COVID-19 vaccine or a placebo.

The chain links TRBV7-8 to TRBJ2-1; 7 nucleotides match TRBD2. The CDR3 length is 16 residues. V shed 5 bases and J 4 bases; nucleotides not matched to a gene: 11. CDR1 is SGHVS, CDR2 FQNEAQ, per germline. CDR3 sequence reads: CASSARRVAGYNEQFF. The CDR3 DNA reads as TGTGCCAGCAGCGCCCGGCGGGTAGCGGGTTACAATGAGCAGTTCTTC. The full variable domain, with the rest looked up from reference TRBV7-8 and TRBJ2-1, is GAGVSQSPRYKVAKRGQDVALRCDPISGHVSLFWYQQALGQGPEFLTYFQNEAQLDKSGLPSDRFFAERPEGSVSTLKIQRTQQEDSAVYLCASSARRVAGYNEQFFGPGTRLTVL.

The rearrangement joins TRBV5-8 to TRBJ2-2; D unclear. Germline-derived CDR1 and CDR2 are SGHTS and YDEGEE. V lost 3 bases to trimming and J lost 4 bases, with 4 bases between them. The CDR3 is made up of 12 amino acids. As DNA, the CDR3 is TGTGCCAGCAGCTGGGCCACCGGGGAGCTGTTTTTT. Amino acid sequence: CASSWATGELFF.

This chain joins TRBV19 and TRBJ2-1; TRBD2 matches 13 bases. CDR1 LNHDA and CDR2 SQIVND come from the germline V gene (reference sequence). This CDR3 region has 14 residues. The ends lost 9 bases at V and 7 bases at J; junction bases unmatched: 6. CDR3 sequence: CASRTSGSTNEQFF. The CDR3 nucleotides are TGTGCCAGCAGGACTAGCGGGAGTACGAATGAGCAGTTCTTC.

The chain couples TRBV2 to TRBJ2-1; 9 nucleotides agree with TRBD1. V dropped 2 bases and J dropped 6; count of bases not matched to a gene: 5. CDR1 and CDR2 from the germline V gene are SNHLY and FYNNEI. The CDR3 is 15 residues long. CDR3 amino acids: CASSETGTGLNEQFF. CDR3 DNA sequence: TGTGCCAGCAGTGAAACCGGGACAGGGCTCAATGAGCAGTTCTTC.

V usage is TRBV2 and J usage is TRBJ2-2; D is perhaps TRBD2 (5 bases). The germline V gene encodes CDR1 SNHLY and CDR2 FYNNEI. V was trimmed by 6 bases and J by 2 bases, leaving 16 bases between them. The CDR3 is 16 amino acids. The CDR3 spells CASRGSPLTNTGELFF. In DNA, the CDR3 is TGTGCCAGCAGGGGGAGTCCACTAACAAACACCGGGGAGCTGTTTTTT.

This chain connects TRBV19 to TRBJ2-7, with TRBD1 as a possible D gene (6 bases). V lost 5 bases and J lost 4, with 15 bases in between. The CDR3 loop spans 14 amino acids. The V gene's germline CDR1 is LNHDA and CDR2 SQIVND (reference sequence). This chain's CDR3 is CASSQGHPGYEQYF. Written as DNA, the CDR3 is TGTGCCAGTAGTCAGGGACACCCGGGGTACGAGCAGTACTTC.

The chain joins TRBV7-9 to TRBJ2-1; D not resolved. The length of the CDR3 is 12 residues. Trimming removed 2 bases from V and 9 bases from J, with 8 bases in between. Germline V gives CDR1 SEHNR, CDR2 FQNEAQ (reference sequence). This CDR3 reads CASSLSSSEQFF. The CDR3 nucleotides read TGTGCCAGCAGCTTAAGCTCGTCTGAGCAGTTCTTC. The full variable domain, in which reference TRBV7-9 and TRBJ2-1 provide the parts outside the CDR3, is DTGVSQNPRHKITKRGQNVTFRCDPISEHNRLYWYRQTLGQGPEFLTYFQNEAQLEKSRLLSDRFSAERPKGSFSTLEIQRTEQGDSAMYLCASSLSSSEQFFGPGTRLTVL.

The V call is TRBV30, the J call TRBJ2-2, with 8 bases fitting TRBD1. Germline CDR1 and CDR2: GTSNPN and SVGIG (reference sequence). Trimming at V came to 0 bases and at J to 6 bases, leaving 9 bases not matched to a gene. The CDR3 length is 16 residues. The CDR3 DNA sequence: TGTGCCTGGAGTGTTGGACAGGGTATTTCCCCCGGGGAGCTGTTTTTT. Translating gives CAWSVGQGISPGELFF.

The gene calls are TRBV28 and TRBJ2-3, with a tentative D call TRBD2 (5 bases). Trimming took 4 bases from V and 2 from J, leaving 7 bases between them. CDR1 is MDHEN, CDR2 SYDVKM, per germline. The CDR3 length is 13 residues. The CDR3 bases are TGTGCCAGCAGTTCGGGGAACACAGATACGCAGTATTTT. This sequence encodes CASSSGNTDTQYF. Variable domain in full (rest from reference TRBV28 and TRBJ2-3): DVKVTQSSRYLVKRTGEKVFLECVQDMDHENMFWYRQDPGLGLRLIYFSYDVKMKEKGDIPEGYSVSREKKERFSLILESASTNQTSMYLCASSSGNTDTQYFGPGTRLTVL.

This clone has only one observation. This sequence joins TRBV6-2 or TRBV6-3 and TRBJ2-7; D uncertain. The germline V and J ends were trimmed by 4 bases and 2 bases, with 15 bases remaining between them. CDR1 is MNHEY, CDR2 SVGEGT, per germline. This CDR3 has 15 residues. The DNA for the CDR3 is TGTGCCAGCAGTTTGTACAGCAGCGTAACCTACGAGCAGTACTTC. Its protein product is CASSLYSSVTYEQYF.

The V and J genes are TRBV7-2 and TRBJ2-7; 7 bases line up with TRBD2. The CDR3 runs to 13 residues. The germline V gene encodes CDR1 SGHTA and CDR2 FQGNSA. The ends lost 5 bases at V and 6 bases at J; junction bases unmatched: 7. CDR3 DNA: TGTGCCAGCAGCGCCGGGGGGTACTCCGAGCAGTACTTC. It specifies CASSAGGYSEQYF. The full variable domain, its missing parts supplied by reference TRBV7-2 and TRBJ2-7, is GAGVSQSPSNKVTEKGKDVELRCDPISGHTALYWYRQSLGQGLEFLIYFQGNSAPDKSGLPSDRFSAERTGGSVSTLTIQRTQQEDSAVYLCASSAGGYSEQYFGPGTRLTVT.

The V and J genes are TRBV28 and TRBJ1-5; 11 bases agree with TRBD1. This CDR3 region has 18 residues. V trimming: 6 bases; J trimming: 2 bases; junction bases outside the gene matches: 12. Germline-derived CDR1 and CDR2 are MDHEN and SYDVKM. CDR3 region: CASRRRTGGSDRNQPQHF. In DNA, the CDR3 is TGTGCCAGCAGGCGTCGGACAGGGGGCTCCGACCGCAATCAGCCCCAGCATTTT.

The J gene is TRBJ2-1, the V gene TRBV7-3; 9 positions match TRBD1. V gave up 3 bases and J gave up 6 bases; unmatched junction bases: 6. CDR3 length: 15 amino acids. The germline CDR1 and CDR2 sequences are SGHTA and FQGTGA. The CDR3 nucleotides read TGTGCCAGCAGCTTGGGGACAGGGCTTTCCAATGAGCAGTTCTTC. Its translation: CASSLGTGLSNEQFF. Supplemented by reference TRBV7-3 and TRBJ2-1, the full variable domain reads GAGVSQTPSNKVTEKGKYVELRCDPISGHTALYWYRQSLGQGPEFLIYFQGTGAADDSGLPNDRFFAVRPEGSVSTLKIQRTERGDSAVYLCASSLGTGLSNEQFFGPGTRLTVL.